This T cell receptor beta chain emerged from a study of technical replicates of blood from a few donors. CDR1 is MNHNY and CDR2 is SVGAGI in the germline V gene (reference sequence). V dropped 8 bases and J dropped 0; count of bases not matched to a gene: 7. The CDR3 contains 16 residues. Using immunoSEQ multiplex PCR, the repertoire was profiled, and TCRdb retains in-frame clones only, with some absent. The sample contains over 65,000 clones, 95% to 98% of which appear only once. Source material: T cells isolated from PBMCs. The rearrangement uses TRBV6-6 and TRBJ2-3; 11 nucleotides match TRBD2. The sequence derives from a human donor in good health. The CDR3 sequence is CASREGLAASTDTQYF. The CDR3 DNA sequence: TGTGCCAGCCGAGAGGGACTAGCGGCTAGCACAGATACGCAGTATTTT.